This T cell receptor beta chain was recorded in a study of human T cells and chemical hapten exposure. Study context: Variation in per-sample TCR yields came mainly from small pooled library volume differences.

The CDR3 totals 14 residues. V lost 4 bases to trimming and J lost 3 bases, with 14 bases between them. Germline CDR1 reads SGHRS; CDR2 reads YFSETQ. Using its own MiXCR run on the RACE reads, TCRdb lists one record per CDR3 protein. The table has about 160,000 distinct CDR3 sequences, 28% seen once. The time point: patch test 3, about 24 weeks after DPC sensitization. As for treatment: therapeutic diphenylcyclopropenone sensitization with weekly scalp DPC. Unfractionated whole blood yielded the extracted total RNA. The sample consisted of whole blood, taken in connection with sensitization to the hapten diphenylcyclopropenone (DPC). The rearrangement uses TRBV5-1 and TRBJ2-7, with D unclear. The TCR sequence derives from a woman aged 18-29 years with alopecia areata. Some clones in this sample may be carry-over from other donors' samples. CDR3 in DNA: TGCGCCAGCAGCCCACGTCGGCAGGACTACGAGCAGTACTTC. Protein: CASSPRRQDYEQYF.